What follows are 12 T cell receptor beta chains derived from one specimen sequenced in a study of Ad26.COV2.S vaccination and SARS-CoV-2 variants (dated by TCRdb to the early 2020s). Receptors were amplified or captured by the immunoSEQ multiplex PCR assay. This immuneACCESS table, as held by TCRdb, lists in-frame sequences with V and J called but not all clones. Of the missing ones, under half trace to an unresolved V gene in checked studies; the others have no known cause. The sample records around 340,000 clones, less than 90% of which are singletons. The ten largest clones take up around 6.4% of the sample. Sample treatment or condition, as interpreted from the label and publication: roughly 18 received Ad26.COV2.S at low or high dose, single or two shots; roughly 5 received placebo; per-sample allocation not given. Repertoires of vaccine and placebo recipients were sequenced from samples collected on day 63 after the first injection.

The material was peripheral blood, obtained in a trial of Ad26.COV2.S vaccine versus placebo. The source is a person aged 18 to 65 who received the Ad26.COV2.S COVID-19 vaccine or a placebo.

This clone was picked up one time. The chain combines TRBV13 with TRBJ2-5; D may be TRBD1 or TRBD2 (5 bases each). Trimming cost V 4 bases and J 4 bases, with 13 bases left between them. CDR1 and CDR2 (germline): PRHDT, FYEKMQ (reference sequence). This CDR3 is 14 amino acids long. The chain's CDR3 is CASSSGGIGETQYF. The CDR3 bases are TGTGCCAGCAGCTCTGGGGGAATAGGAGAGACCCAGTACTTC.

The gene calls are TRBV28 and TRBJ1-6; tentatively, D is TRBD1 (6 bases). The CDR3 runs 15 residues. V dropped 6 bases and J dropped 8 bases, with 17 bases sitting between them. Germline V gene sequence: CDR1 MDHEN, CDR2 SYDVKM. For the CDR3, the DNA is TGTGCCAGCAGCGGGGGGGCAGGGGTAGATTCACCCCTCCACTTT. Amino acid sequence: CASSGGAGVDSPLHF.

The rearrangement links TRBV24-1 to TRBJ1-2; D is unclear. Per the germline V gene, CDR1 is KGHDR and CDR2 is SFDVKD. CDR3 length: 11 amino acids. V was pared by 4 bases and J by 5 bases, with 4 bases between. This chain's CDR3 is CATSDTYGYTF. The CDR3 nucleotides read TGTGCCACCAGTGACACTTATGGCTACACCTTC.

The V and J genes are TRBV18 and TRBJ1-1; D perhaps matches TRBD1 (5 bases). There are 14 residues in the CDR3. Trimming cost V 3 bases and J 4 bases, with 12 bases left between them. Germline-derived CDR1 and CDR2 are KGHSH and LQKENI. The CDR3 reads CASSPSRAITEAFF. The CDR3 nucleotides are TGTGCCAGCTCACCGTCCAGGGCTATCACTGAAGCTTTCTTT.

The CDR3: CAWNSRGGRGLGQPQHF. In DNA form, the CDR3 reads TGTGCCTGGAATTCCCGAGGGGGAAGGGGGCTTGGTCAGCCCCAGCATTTT. V usage is TRBV30 and J usage is TRBJ1-5; TRBD1 agrees at 7 bases. The germline CDR1 and CDR2 sequences are GTSNPN and SVGIG (reference sequence). V gave up 4 bases and J gave up 6 bases; unmatched junction bases: 18. The CDR3 spans 17 residues. The complete variable domain, with remaining parts taken from reference TRBV30 and TRBJ1-5, reads SQTIHQWPATLVQPVGSPLSLECTVEGTSNPNLYWYRQAAGRGLQLLFYSVGIGQISSEVPQNLSASRPQDRQFILSSKKLLLSDSGFYLCAWNSRGGRGLGQPQHFGDGTRLSIL.

This clone turned up a few times. The V call is TRBV5-4, the J call TRBJ1-3; D possibly corresponds to TRBD1 (6 bases). The germline V and J ends were trimmed by 4 bases and 0 bases, with 14 bases remaining between them. The germline V gene has CDR1 SGHNT and CDR2 YYREEE (reference sequence). The CDR3 loop spans 16 amino acids. DNA for the CDR3: TGTGCCAGCAGCCAATCAGGGGAAAGCTCTGGAAACACCATATATTTT. Amino acid sequence: CASSQSGESSGNTIYF.

The chain recombines TRBV20-1 with TRBJ1-5; D might be TRBD1 (5 bases). The CDR3 extends over 11 amino acids. Germline CDR1 reads DFQATT; CDR2 reads SNEGSKA (reference sequence). V lost 0 bases, J lost 9 bases, and 6 bases lay in between. CDR3 region: CSAREGGPQHF. The DNA for the CDR3 is TGCAGTGCTAGAGAGGGGGGGCCCCAGCATTTT.

V gene TRBV3-1 (or the pseudogene TRBV3-2) combines with J gene TRBJ2-5, with TRBD1 matching over 7 bases. The CDR3 contains 15 residues. Germline V CDR1 and CDR2: LGHDT, YNNKEL (reference sequence). V dropped 3 bases and J dropped 5; count of bases not matched to a gene: 9. The CDR3 reads CASSQATGARETQYF. DNA of the CDR3: TGTGCCAGCAGCCAGGCAACAGGGGCGCGGGAGACCCAGTACTTC.

The chain employs TRBV19 and TRBJ1-2, with D perhaps matching TRBD1 (5 bases). Germline V gene sequence: CDR1 LNHDA, CDR2 SQIVND (reference sequence). This CDR3 has 15 residues. V was pared by 5 bases and J by 4 bases, with 17 bases between. In DNA form, the CDR3 reads TGTGCCAGTAGTTCCCAGGGATTGGGTGCCTATGGCTACACCTTC. It codes for CASSSQGLGAYGYTF.

The chain is built from TRBV9 and TRBJ1-1; D is unresolved. The V and J ends lost 2 bases and 0 bases respectively, with 2 bases between them. The germline gives CDR1 SGDLS, CDR2 YYNGEE. The CDR3 loop spans 12 amino acids. CDR3 in amino acids: CASSVVNTEAFF. The CDR3 DNA reads as TGTGCCAGCAGCGTTGTGAACACTGAAGCTTTCTTT.

The rearrangement uses TRBV20-1 and TRBJ1-2, with D uncertain. The germline V and J ends were trimmed by 7 bases and 5 bases, with 11 bases remaining between them. The CDR3 sequence is 11 residues long. Germline CDR1 reads DFQATT; CDR2 reads SNEGSKA (reference sequence). CDR3 nucleotide sequence: TGCAGTGTCCCGGACGGTTATGGCTACACCTTC. Translating gives CSVPDGYGYTF.

The rearrangement links TRBV6-5 to TRBJ1-2; a possible D gene is TRBD1 (6 bases). The V gene lost 7 bases and the J gene lost 7 bases, with 22 bases spanning the gap. CDR1 and CDR2 from the germline V gene are MNHEY and SVGAGI. The CDR3 runs 15 residues. This CDR3 is CASIERQVPAIGYTF. The CDR3 DNA reads TGTGCCAGCATCGAGCGACAGGTTCCTGCCATTGGCTACACCTTC.